The 12 T cell receptor beta chains below were found in one sample sequenced in a study of post-analysis software for immune sequencing data. Study-wide findings and caveats: TRBV5-6, TRBV5-1 and TRBV20-1 were among roughly 5 TRBV segments more frequent in patients than controls.

Tagging with unique molecular identifiers was a feature of the TCR beta cDNA libraries. One entry per CDR3 protein results from TCRdb running MiXCR on the PCR reads. The sample yields approximately 730,000 distinct CDR3 sequences, roughly 27% seen once. Their antigens remain unidentified. The sequenced sample was blood. These TCRs come from a girl under 18 with multiple sclerosis.

The J gene is TRBJ2-1, the V gene TRBV19; D may correspond to TRBD1 or TRBD2 (6 bases each). This CDR3 has 14 residues. Trimming cost V 7 bases and J 13 bases, with 23 bases left between them. CDR1 and CDR2 from the germline V gene are LNHDA and SQIVND (reference sequence). This CDR3 is CASTSTGTGETQFF. The CDR3 nucleotides are TGTGCCAGTACCTCTACAGGGACGGGAGAGACCCAGTTCTTC.

The rearrangement uses TRBV7-9 and TRBJ2-5; the D gene is possibly TRBD2 (5 bases). The J call is uncertain, as TRBJ2-7 better fits the DNA end. Germline-derived CDR1 and CDR2 are SEHNR and FQNEAQ (reference sequence). The CDR3 contains 13 residues. CDR3 region: CASSGRLEVEQYF. DNA for the CDR3: TGTGCCAGCAGCGGACGACTGGAGGTCGAGCAGTACTTC.

This clonotype turned up a few times. The chain employs TRBV6-5 and TRBJ2-7, with D perhaps matching TRBD2 (5 bases). From germline, CDR1 is MNHEY and CDR2 SVGAGI. The CDR3 covers 14 residues. Trimming pared 6 bases from V and 3 bases from J, leaving 15 bases between. The CDR3: CASRLDYNFYEQYF. For the CDR3, the DNA is TGTGCCAGCAGGCTAGACTACAACTTCTACGAGCAGTACTTC.

J is TRBJ2-1 and V is TRBV29-1; 12 bases are a match to TRBD2. After removal of 4 bases from V and 10 bases from J, the junction contained 11 bases not matched to a gene. Germline lookup yields CDR1 SQVTM and CDR2 ANQGSEA. This CDR3 contains 15 residues. The CDR3 DNA sequence: TGCAGCGTTGGACTAGCGGGAGTTGGTGTCGGGGAGCAGTTCTTC. Translating gives CSVGLAGVGVGEQFF.

This clonotype was observed a single time. The junction and the germline gene differ at one end; a read error may be behind it. The chain has TRBV5-1 and TRBJ2-5; D call uncertain. The CDR3 consists of 13 residues. Germline V CDR1 and CDR2: SGHRS, YFSETQ. The DNA for the CDR3 is TGCGCCAGCAGCTTGGATCGCCTAGAGGCCCAGTACTTC. The encoded protein is CASSLDRLEAQYF.

This clonotype was found many times. The chain employs TRBV7-9 and TRBJ2-5; D may be TRBD2 (6 bases). The V end lost 5 bases, the J end lost 3 bases, and 13 bases lay between the germline ends. There are 14 residues in the CDR3. The germline gives CDR1 SEHNR, CDR2 FQNEAQ (reference sequence). This CDR3 is CASSGGGVEETQYF. CDR3 in DNA: TGTGCCAGCAGCGGAGGAGGGGTAGAAGAGACCCAGTACTTC.

This clonotype has at least ten counts. The rearrangement uses TRBV29-1 and TRBJ1-1; D ambiguous. Trimming took 7 bases from V and 2 from J, leaving 17 bases between them. CDR1 SQVTM and CDR2 ANQGSEA come from the germline V gene. The CDR3 totals 14 residues. CDR3: CSATRAGANTEAFF. The CDR3 nucleotides are TGCAGCGCCACCCGGGCAGGAGCCAACACTGAAGCTTTCTTT.

The V gene is TRBV18, the J gene TRBJ1-5, with D possibly matching TRBD1 (5 bases). This CDR3 spans 14 amino acids. V lost 0 bases and J lost 6, with 9 bases in between. Per germline, CDR1 KGHSH and CDR2 LQKENI. In DNA, the CDR3 is TGTGCCAGCTCACCACCGGGAGGGGTTCAGCCCCAGCATTTT. This gives the protein CASSPPGGVQPQHF.

The chain uses TRBV5-1 and TRBJ2-3; D is unclear. The CDR3 totals 16 residues. V was clipped by 1 base and J by 0 bases, with 12 bases between them. In germline, CDR1 is SGHRS, CDR2 YFSETQ. This CDR3 reads CASSLIGQTSTDTQYF. In nucleotides, the CDR3 is TGCGCCAGCAGCTTGATCGGGCAAACTAGCACAGATACGCAGTATTTT.

Concerning this clonotype: At one boundary the junction diverges from the germline segment, which might be a read error. The gene calls are TRBV9 and TRBJ2-1, with D possibly TRBD1 on 6 matching bases. CDR1 is SGDLS, CDR2 YYNGEE, per germline. The CDR3 length is 17 residues. CDR3 protein: CASSVESGHLSHNEQFF. CDR3 DNA sequence: TGTGCCAGCAGCGTAGAGTCGGGACACCTCTCCCACAATGAGCAGTTCTTC.

The chain employs TRBV10-1 and TRBJ1-1, with D unclear. Trimming pared 8 bases from V and 4 bases from J, leaving 14 bases between. The CDR3 consists of 13 residues. Germline CDR1 WNHNN, CDR2 SYGVQD (reference sequence). The CDR3 sequence: CASSRSSSTEAFF. The CDR3 DNA reads as TGCGCCAGCTCCCGTTCATCTAGCACTGAAGCTTTCTTT.

In the case of this clonotype: A much bigger clone sits one base away, suggesting this may be a read error. The V call is TRBV5-6, the J call TRBJ1-6; 8 bases map to TRBD1. CDR3 length equals 14 residues. V was clipped by 10 bases and J by 5 bases; unmatched bases: 8. The germline CDR1 and CDR2 sequences are SGHDT and YYEEEE. CDR3 sequence reads: CAGRTGFDNSPLHF. In DNA, the CDR3 is TGTGCCGGCCGGACAGGGTTCGATAATTCACCCCTCCACTTT.